This TCR beta chain was found in a study of early T cells in non-severe SARS-CoV-2 infection. Unique molecular identifiers were affixed to single, distinct cDNA molecules. TCRdb reprocessed the 5' RACE reads with MiXCR, giving one entry per CDR3 protein. In the table there are 25,000 to 30,000 distinct CDR3 sequences, around 6% of which are singletons. V lost 5 bases to trimming and J lost 15 bases, with 17 bases between them. The CDR3 runs to 12 residues. Germline V gene sequence: CDR1 SGHTA, CDR2 FQGNSA. The sequence came from an adult who was a healthcare worker with PCR-confirmed SARS-CoV-2 infection or an uninfected control (not recorded which). Sequenced input: whole blood. The chain couples TRBV7-2 to TRBJ2-1; D is uncertain. CDR3 in amino acids: CASSANLGRRFF. The CDR3 DNA follows: TGTGCCAGCAGCGCCAATTTGGGTCGTCGGTTCTTC.